The T cell receptor (beta chain) under discussion was sequenced for a study of read filtering for tumor transcriptome and immune sequencing. Study in general: RNA-seq yielded only roughly 75 to 1,400 TCR reads, IR-seq about 4 to 10.27 million. Broader study findings: Without single-read clonotypes, shared clonotype proportions correlated more between IR-seq and RNA-seq. The sorted CD138-negative fraction was a mixed bone marrow immune population, not purified T cells.

A remark on this clonotype: What it recognizes is unknown. A much larger clone is a single base away; this may be a read error.

Molecular barcoded adaptors covering alpha/delta and beta/gamma chains were used on around 400 ng RNA. MiXCR was run by TCRdb on the reads, yielding one entry per CDR3 protein. The data show fewer than 50,000 distinct CDR3 sequences, roughly 15% seen once. Every patient had bone marrow sampled while the disease was active. The CDR3 is 13 amino acids. Trimming cost V 0 bases and J 8 bases, with 9 bases left between them. The germline gives CDR1 SGHNT, CDR2 YYREEE (reference sequence). The sequenced material came from a population of CD138-negative cells sorted from bone marrow. This TCR came from a donor at least 40 years old with multiple myeloma. V usage is TRBV5-4 and J usage is TRBJ2-1; D remains ambiguous. The DNA of the CDR3 is TGTGCCAGCAGCTTGGAGGTAGACTATGAGCAGTTCTTC. The encoded protein is CASSLEVDYEQFF. Based on the CDR3 plus reference TRBV5-4 and TRBJ2-1, the full variable domain is ETGVTQSPTHLIKTRGQQVTLRCSSQSGHNTVSWYQQALGQGPQFIFQYYREEENGRGNFPPRFSGLQFPNYSSELNVNALELDDSALYLCASSLEVDYEQFFGPGTRLTVL.